This T cell receptor beta chain stems from a study of T cell responses to AZD1222 COVID-19 vaccine (dated by TCRdb to 2020 to 2022). Concerning the study at large: A total of 230 to 250 trial participants underwent TCR sequencing, of whom about 200 had received two doses of AZD1222 and some 25 had received two doses of the MenACWY control vaccine. Trial participants were enrolled into age subgroups of 18-55, 56-69 and 70-plus years, which contained about 150, 27 and 61 TCR-sequenced participants, respectively.

The germline V gene encodes CDR1 MNHEY and CDR2 SVGAGI. The V end gives up 6 bases and the J end 10 bases, leaving 5 bases in the junction not matched to a gene. The cysteine opens and the phenylalanine closes a CDR3 of 12 amino acids. Only the CDR3 part of the read is kept: 36 bases, read in frame from the first base. The CDR3 regions of human TCRbeta chains were analyzed by immunosequencing. The authors' analysis ran thus. TCRs in the repertoires were compared against a reference library of SARS-CoV-2-specific TCRs that had been generated with the MIRA antigen-specificity platform. Breadth was defined as the fraction of unique TCRs that were SARS-CoV-2-associated. Depth was defined as the fraction of total T cells that were SARS-CoV-2-associated. Using the MIRA data, every spike-specific TCR was mapped to the spike region that the TCR reacted to and assigned to either a CD4 or a CD8 class. Log10-transformed breadth and depth values were compared by one-way ANOVA with Sidak's multiple comparisons tests. Here the immuneACCESS table is served through TCRdb, limited to in-frame sequences with V and J called. Missing clones are a known gap in these copies; in checked studies unresolved V genes cover under half, and the rest lacks a known reason. V, J and clone size derive from that table, while D and trimming were established from the DNA sequence. The sample yields around 200,000 clones; 85% to 90% were counted once. 25% to 30% of the sample is held by the ten biggest clonotypes.

Points on this clone: Its antigen target is currently unknown. No qualities accompany the bases; no much larger clone lies one base away.

The sample's time point, from its label and the paper: about 28 days (+/-7) after the second vaccine dose. Because spike-specific TCR depth and breadth did not differ between the two schedules, AZD1222 recipients who got a second dose at roughly 4 weeks were pooled with those who got a second dose at roughly 12 weeks. Vaccinee samples were obtained from the UK trials COV001 and COV002, which included a single-blind randomized controlled phase 2/3 trial of AZD1222 (ChAdOx1 nCoV-19) in healthy adults. For TCRbeta chain sequencing, PBMC samples were collected from trial participants at day 0 and at day 28 after the second dose. Results and caveats for the whole study, not just this receptor: A significant rise in spike-specific TCR breadth and depth was observed after two AZD1222 doses relative to day 0 and relative to MenACWY recipients. CD4 TCRs associated with the vaccine covered the entire spike protein, and the dominant responses were in regions 160-218 and 743-854. Participants were mostly white British, with more females than males. The authors suggested clonal diversity may have been underestimated. Because no day 14 peak-response samples were available, repertoires were characterized only after the peak T cell response. Conclusions about previously exposed vaccinees were limited because only six AZD1222 recipients were SARS-CoV-2 seropositive at baseline. Nearly half of unique spike-specific TCRs reportedly recognized epitopes outside regions mutated in the B.1.351 and B.1.1.7 variants. In the small 56-69-year group, the increase in depth fell short of significance, most likely because of low power.

This sample comprised peripheral blood, obtained 28 days after the second AZD1222 dose. The rearrangement combines TRBV6-5 with TRBJ2-1; TRBD1 aligns with 8 central bases. The receptor was isolated from an adult who received the AZD1222 COVID-19 vaccine. The CDR3 region has the sequence CASRKNRGEQFF. The DNA sequence follows: TGTGCCAGCAGAAAAAACAGGGGGGAGCAGTTCTTC.